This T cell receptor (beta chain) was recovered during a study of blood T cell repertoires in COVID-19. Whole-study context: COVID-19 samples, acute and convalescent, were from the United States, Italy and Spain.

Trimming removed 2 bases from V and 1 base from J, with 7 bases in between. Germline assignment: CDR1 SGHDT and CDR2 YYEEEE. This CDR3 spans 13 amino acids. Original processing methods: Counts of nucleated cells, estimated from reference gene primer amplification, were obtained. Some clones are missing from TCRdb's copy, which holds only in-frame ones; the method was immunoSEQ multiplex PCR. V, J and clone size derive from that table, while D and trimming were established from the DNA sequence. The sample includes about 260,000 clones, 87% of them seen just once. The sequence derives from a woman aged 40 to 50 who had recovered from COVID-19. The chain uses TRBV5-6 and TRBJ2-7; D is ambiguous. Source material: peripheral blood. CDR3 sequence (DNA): TGTGCCAGCAGCTTAGGAGCGTCCTACGAGCAGTACTTC. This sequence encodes CASSLGASYEQYF.